Given below is one T cell receptor beta chain in context. Its antigen is unidentified. Profiled with immunoSEQ multiplex PCR; TCRdb holds only in-frame clones, not every one. The sample has 99,000 or so clones; approximately 90% are singletons. The germline V gene encodes CDR1 SGHTA and CDR2 FQGNSA. Trimming took 5 bases from V and 3 from J; bases not matched to a gene: 9. The CDR3 is 16 residues long. This sample is drawn from a study of graft-versus-host responses after intestinal transplantation. Study as a whole: Recipients had transplants, and these were multivisceral, liver-intestinal, or isolated intestinal. Among the recipients, all got anti-thymocyte globulin induction and then tacrolimus and steroids for around 3 years.

Notes on the study in general: Marrow from the recipient contained GvH clones, some of which had appeared first in ileum or blood. Some patients had graft-donor T cell macrochimerism, and their allografts showed high graft-versus-host to host-versus-graft clonal ratios.

V is TRBV7-2 and J is TRBJ2-7; 11 nucleotides agree with TRBD1. The receptor was isolated from a human donor who was the organ donor for an intestinal transplant. The input for sequencing was unstimulated CD8+ T cells sorted from spleen or lymph node cells, taken before transplant. CDR3 loop: CASSMGTGGGRYEQYF. The DNA of the CDR3 is TGTGCCAGCAGCATGGGGACAGGGGGTGGTCGCTACGAGCAGTACTTC.